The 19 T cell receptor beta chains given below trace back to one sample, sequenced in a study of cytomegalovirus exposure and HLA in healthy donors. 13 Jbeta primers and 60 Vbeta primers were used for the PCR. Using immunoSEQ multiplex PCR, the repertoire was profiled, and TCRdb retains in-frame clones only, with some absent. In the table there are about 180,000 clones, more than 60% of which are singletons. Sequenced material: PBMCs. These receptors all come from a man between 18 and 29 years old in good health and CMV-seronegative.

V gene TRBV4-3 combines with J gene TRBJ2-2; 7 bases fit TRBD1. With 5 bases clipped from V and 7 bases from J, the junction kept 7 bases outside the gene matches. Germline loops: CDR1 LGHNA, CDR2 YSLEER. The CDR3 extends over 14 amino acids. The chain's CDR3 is CASSFRDRVGELFF. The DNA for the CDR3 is TGCGCCAGCAGCTTCCGGGACAGAGTCGGGGAGCTGTTTTTT.

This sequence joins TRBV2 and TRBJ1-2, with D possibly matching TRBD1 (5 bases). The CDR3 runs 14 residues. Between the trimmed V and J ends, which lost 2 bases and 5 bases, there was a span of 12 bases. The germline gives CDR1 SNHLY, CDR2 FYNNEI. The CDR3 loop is CASSEFMEGYGYTF. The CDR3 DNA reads TGTGCCAGCAGTGAATTTATGGAGGGGTATGGCTACACCTTC. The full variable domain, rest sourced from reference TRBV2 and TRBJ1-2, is EPEVTQTPSHQVTQMGQEVILRCVPISNHLYFYWYRQILGQKVEFLVSFYNNEISEKSEIFDDQFSVERPDGSNFTLKIRSTKLEDSAMYFCASSEFMEGYGYTFGSGTRLTVV.

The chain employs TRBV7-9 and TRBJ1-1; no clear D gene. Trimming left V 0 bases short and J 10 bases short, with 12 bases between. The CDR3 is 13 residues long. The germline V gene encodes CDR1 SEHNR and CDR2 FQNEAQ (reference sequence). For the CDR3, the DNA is TGTGCCAGCAGCTTAGCCGGGTTAAACCCAGCTTTCTTT. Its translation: CASSLAGLNPAFF.

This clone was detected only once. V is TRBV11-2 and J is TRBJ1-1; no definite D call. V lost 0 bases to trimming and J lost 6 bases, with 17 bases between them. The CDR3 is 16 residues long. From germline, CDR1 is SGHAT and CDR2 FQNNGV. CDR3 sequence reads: CASSLDRREGIPEAFF. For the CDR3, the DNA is TGTGCCAGCAGCTTAGATAGGAGGGAAGGAATCCCTGAAGCTTTCTTT.

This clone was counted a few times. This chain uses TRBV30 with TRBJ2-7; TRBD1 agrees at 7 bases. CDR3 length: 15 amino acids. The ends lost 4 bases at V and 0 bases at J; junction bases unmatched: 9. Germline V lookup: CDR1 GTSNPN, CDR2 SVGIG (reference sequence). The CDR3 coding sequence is TGTGCCTGGACTCTACCCACAGGGGTCTCCTACGAGCAGTACTTC. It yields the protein CAWTLPTGVSYEQYF.

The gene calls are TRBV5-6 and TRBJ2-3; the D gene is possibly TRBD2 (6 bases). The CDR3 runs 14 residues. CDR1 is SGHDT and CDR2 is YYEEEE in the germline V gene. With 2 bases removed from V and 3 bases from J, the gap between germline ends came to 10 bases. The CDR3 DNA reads TGTGCCAGCAGCTTTGGAGGGAGGACAGATACGCAGTATTTT. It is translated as CASSFGGRTDTQYF. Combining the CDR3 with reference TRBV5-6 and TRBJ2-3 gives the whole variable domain DAGVTQSPTHLIKTRGQQVTLRCSPKSGHDTVSWYQQALGQGPQFIFQYYEEEERQRGNFPDRFSGHQFPNYSSELNVNALLLGDSALYLCASSFGGRTDTQYFGPGTRLTVL.

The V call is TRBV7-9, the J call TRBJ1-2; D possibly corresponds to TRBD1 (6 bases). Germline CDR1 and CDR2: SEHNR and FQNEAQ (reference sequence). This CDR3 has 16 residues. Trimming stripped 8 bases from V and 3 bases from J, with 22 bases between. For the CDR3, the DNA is TGTGCCAGCGTTTTGCACCGACAGGCCAGATACTATGGCTACACCTTC. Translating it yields CASVLHRQARYYGYTF.

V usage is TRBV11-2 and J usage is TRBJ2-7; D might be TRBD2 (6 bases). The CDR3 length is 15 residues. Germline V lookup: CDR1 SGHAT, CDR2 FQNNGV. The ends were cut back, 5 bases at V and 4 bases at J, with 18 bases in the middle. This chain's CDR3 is CASSPLSGGRYEQYF. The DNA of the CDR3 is TGTGCCAGCAGCCCACTTAGCGGAGGCCGATACGAGCAGTACTTC.

This chain's CDR3 is CASSTRQGANIQYF. The CDR3 bases are TGTGCCAGTAGTACCCGACAGGGGGCCAACATTCAGTACTTC. The chain combines TRBV19 with TRBJ2-4, with 10 bases fitting TRBD1. Germline loops: CDR1 LNHDA, CDR2 SQIVND (reference sequence). With V trimmed by 4 bases and J by 7 bases, 4 bases remained unmatched. CDR3 size: 14 residues.

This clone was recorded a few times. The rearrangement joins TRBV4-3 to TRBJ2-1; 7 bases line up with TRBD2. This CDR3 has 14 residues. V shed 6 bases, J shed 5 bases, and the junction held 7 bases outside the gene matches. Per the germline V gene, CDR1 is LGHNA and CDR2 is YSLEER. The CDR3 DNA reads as TGCGCCAGCAGTGGGAGGAGCGGGAACAATGAGCAGTTCTTC. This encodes CASSGRSGNNEQFF.

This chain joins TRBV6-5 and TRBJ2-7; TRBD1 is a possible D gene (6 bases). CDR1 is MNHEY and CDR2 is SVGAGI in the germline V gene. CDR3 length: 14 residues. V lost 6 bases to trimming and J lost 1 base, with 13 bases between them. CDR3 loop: CASSQSGTSYEQYF. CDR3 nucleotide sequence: TGTGCCAGCAGCCAGTCCGGGACATCCTACGAGCAGTACTTC.

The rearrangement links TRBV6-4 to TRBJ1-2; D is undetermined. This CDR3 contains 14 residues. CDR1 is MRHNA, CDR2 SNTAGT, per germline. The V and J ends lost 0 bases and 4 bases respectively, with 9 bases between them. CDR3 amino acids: CASSDSIRLYGYTF. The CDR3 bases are TGTGCCAGCAGTGACTCCATCAGGCTCTATGGCTACACCTTC.

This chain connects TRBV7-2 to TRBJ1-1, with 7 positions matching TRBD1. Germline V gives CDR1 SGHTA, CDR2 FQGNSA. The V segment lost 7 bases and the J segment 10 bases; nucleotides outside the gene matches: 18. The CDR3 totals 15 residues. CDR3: CASTRRQGTSLAAFF. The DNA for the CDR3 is TGTGCCAGCACCCGAAGACAGGGTACCTCTCTGGCAGCTTTCTTT.

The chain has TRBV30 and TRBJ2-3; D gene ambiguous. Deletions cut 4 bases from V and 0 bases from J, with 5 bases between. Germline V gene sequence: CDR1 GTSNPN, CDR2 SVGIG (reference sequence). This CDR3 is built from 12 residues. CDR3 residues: CAWKRSTDTQYF. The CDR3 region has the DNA TGTGCCTGGAAGCGTAGCACAGATACGCAGTATTTT.

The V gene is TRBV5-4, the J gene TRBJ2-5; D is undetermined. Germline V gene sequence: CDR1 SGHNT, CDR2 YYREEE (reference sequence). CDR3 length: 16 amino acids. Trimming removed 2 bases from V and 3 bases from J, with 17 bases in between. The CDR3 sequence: CASSFNAPRVEETQYF. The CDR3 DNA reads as TGTGCCAGCAGCTTCAACGCGCCACGGGTAGAAGAGACCCAGTACTTC.

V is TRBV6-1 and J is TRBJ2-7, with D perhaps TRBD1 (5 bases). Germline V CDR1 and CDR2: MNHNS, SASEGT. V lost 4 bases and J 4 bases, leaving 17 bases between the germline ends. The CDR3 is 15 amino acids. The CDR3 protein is CASSASGSKTYEQYF. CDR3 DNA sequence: TGTGCCAGCAGTGCCTCAGGGTCTAAGACTTACGAGCAGTACTTC.

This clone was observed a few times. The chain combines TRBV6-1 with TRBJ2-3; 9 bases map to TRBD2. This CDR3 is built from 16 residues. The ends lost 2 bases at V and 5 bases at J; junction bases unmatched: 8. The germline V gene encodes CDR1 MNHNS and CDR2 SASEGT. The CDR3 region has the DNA TGTGCCAGCAGTGAACAGCGGGGGGTCGCCGGAGATACGCAGTATTTT. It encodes CASSEQRGVAGDTQYF.

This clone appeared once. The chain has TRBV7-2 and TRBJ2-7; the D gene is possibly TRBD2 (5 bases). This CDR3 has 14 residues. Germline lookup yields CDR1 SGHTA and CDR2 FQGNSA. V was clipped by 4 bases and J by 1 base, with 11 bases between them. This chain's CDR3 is CASSSASGSYEQYF. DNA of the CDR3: TGTGCCAGCAGCTCTGCAAGCGGTTCCTACGAGCAGTACTTC.

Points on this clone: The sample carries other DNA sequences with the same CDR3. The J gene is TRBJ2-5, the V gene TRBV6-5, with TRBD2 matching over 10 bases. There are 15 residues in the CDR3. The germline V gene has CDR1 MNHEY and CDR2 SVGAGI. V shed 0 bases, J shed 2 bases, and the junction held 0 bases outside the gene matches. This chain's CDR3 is CASSYSLAGQETQYF. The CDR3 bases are TGTGCCAGCAGTTACTCACTAGCGGGGCAAGAGACCCAGTACTTC.